This T cell receptor (beta chain) was identified in a study of blood T cell repertoires in COVID-19. The ends were cut back, 7 bases at V and 1 base at J, with 19 bases in the middle. The CDR3 runs to 17 residues. The germline V gene encodes CDR1 ENHRY and CDR2 SYGVKD. TCRdb's copy holds only in-frame clones and misses some; the assay was immunoSEQ multiplex PCR. The profile shows approximately 200,000 clones, about 87% of them singletons. The sequence came from a man aged 60 to 69 who had recovered from COVID-19. The genes are TRBV10-3 and TRBJ2-2, with a tentative D call TRBD2 (6 bases). Sequenced input: peripheral blood. The DNA of the CDR3 is TGTGCCATCAAGGGGCAGGGCGGGAATTTGAACACCGGGGAGCTGTTTTTT. Translation: CAIKGQGGNLNTGELFF.